These 9 T cell receptor beta chains were all obtained from the same sample, sequenced in a study of cytomegalovirus exposure and HLA in healthy donors. Sequenced by immunoSEQ multiplex PCR; TCRdb stores in-frame clones only, minus some. The data show 140,000 to 150,000 clones, around 90% seen once. Sequencing used PBMCs. Source of these receptors: a man in his late teens or twenties in good health and CMV-seropositive.

The rearrangement joins TRBV7-9 to TRBJ2-7, with D perhaps matching TRBD1 (5 bases). Germline assignment: CDR1 SEHNR and CDR2 FQNEAQ (reference sequence). The CDR3 totals 11 residues. Trimming cost V 8 bases and J 3 bases, with 8 bases left between them. CDR3: CASGQGYEQYF. DNA for the CDR3: TGTGCCAGCGGGCAGGGCTACGAGCAGTACTTC.

CDR3 coding DNA: TGTGCCAGCAGTGTGCTGGGACTAGCGGGAGCGGAGCTGTTTTTT. Amino acids: CASSVLGLAGAELFF. This chain uses TRBV6-1 with TRBJ2-2, with 14 bases that match TRBD2. Germline V lookup: CDR1 MNHNS, CDR2 SASEGT. The V gene end was trimmed by 4 bases and the J gene end by 10 bases; junction bases not matched to a gene: 5. The CDR3 spans 15 residues.

The chain employs TRBV9 and TRBJ2-7, with TRBD2 matching over 10 bases. CDR3 length: 14 amino acids. Germline lookup yields CDR1 SGDLS and CDR2 YYNGEE. Trimming cost V 3 bases and J 6 bases; bases outside gene matches: 6. The CDR3 coding sequence is TGTGCCAGCAGCGCGCAGGTAGCGGGGGGCGAGCAGTACTTC. Its translation is CASSAQVAGGEQYF.

The rearrangement uses TRBV4-1 and TRBJ1-2, with TRBD1 matching 7 bases. CDR3 size: 15 residues. Germline assignment: CDR1 MGHRA and CDR2 YSYEKL. V trimming: 3 bases; J trimming: 4 bases; junction bases outside the gene matches: 8. The CDR3: CASSQPTGPRYGYTF. In DNA, the CDR3 is TGCGCCAGCAGCCAGCCGACAGGGCCTCGCTATGGCTACACCTTC.

CDR3: CASSELRRGNTGELFF. The CDR3 DNA reads TGTGCCAGCAGTGAATTGAGGAGAGGGAACACCGGGGAGCTGTTTTTT. The chain couples TRBV6-1 to TRBJ2-2; D uncertain. V lost 2 bases, J lost 1 base, and 11 bases lay in between. The germline CDR1 and CDR2 sequences are MNHNS and SASEGT. This CDR3 spans 16 amino acids.

This sequence joins TRBV30 and TRBJ2-5; 8 positions match TRBD2. The germline V gene has CDR1 GTSNPN and CDR2 SVGIG (reference sequence). This CDR3 comprises 13 residues. The trim removed 2 bases at V and 5 bases at J, leaving 4 bases unmatched. CDR3 nucleotide sequence: TGTGCCTGGAGTAATTCGGGGGGGGAGACCCAGTACTTC. It yields the protein CAWSNSGGETQYF.

The V gene is TRBV5-5, the J gene TRBJ2-7; no clear D gene. V lost 4 bases to trimming and J lost 3 bases, with 11 bases between them. Germline assignment: CDR1 SGHKS and CDR2 YYEKEE (reference sequence). The CDR3 has 13 amino acids. The CDR3 is CASSPDRLYEQYF. In nucleotides, the CDR3 is TGTGCCAGCAGCCCGGATCGACTCTACGAGCAGTACTTC.

This clone occurred once. The chain has TRBV19 and TRBJ1-2; possibly TRBD1 for D (5 bases). The V end lost 1 base, the J end lost 2 bases, and 5 bases lay between the germline ends. Germline CDR1 LNHDA, CDR2 SQIVND (reference sequence). CDR3 length: 13 residues. Written as DNA, the CDR3 is TGTGCCAGTAGTATAGGGACAAACTATGGCTACACCTTC. As protein: CASSIGTNYGYTF.

For this clone: One end of the junction fails to match germline, which may point to a read error. The CDR3 DNA is TGTGCCACCAGTGTCACCGGGGTGACCCAGTACTTC. Translating gives CATSVTGVTQYF. The rearrangement links TRBV25-1 to TRBJ2-5; possibly TRBD2 for D (5 bases). Germline CDR1 and CDR2: MGHDK and SYGVNS. The CDR3 spans 12 residues.